Following are 26 T cell receptor beta chains from one sample sequenced in a study of T cells in Graves' hyperthyroidism and ophthalmopathy. What was amplified from RNA transcripts were TCR beta CDR3 regions. The HTBI primer set was used in a first-round RT-PCR of the TCR CDR3. TCRdb re-analysed the multiplex PCR reads in MiXCR, keeping a single row per CDR3 protein. This table holds approximately 330,000 distinct CDR3 sequences, 15% to 20% found once. Sequenced sample: blood. All receptors derive from a woman between 50 and 59 years old with Graves' hyperthyroidism.

The chain uses TRBV2 and TRBJ2-1; 7 nucleotides line up with TRBD2. CDR1 and CDR2 (germline): SNHLY, FYNNEI. V gave up 7 bases and J gave up 2 bases; unmatched junction bases: 5. The CDR3 extends over 14 amino acids. Here the CDR3 DNA reads TGTGCCAGCATGGGGGGAGGGCCCTACAATGAGCAGTTCTTC. Encoded protein: CASMGGGPYNEQFF.

J is TRBJ2-1 and V is TRBV5-5, with TRBD1 identical over 7 bases. The CDR3 loop spans 16 amino acids. The junction had 9 bases not matched to a gene; V was cut back by 4 bases and J by 2 bases. Per germline, CDR1 SGHKS and CDR2 YYEKEE (reference sequence). CDR3 sequence (DNA): TGTGCCAGCAGCCACGATTGGGACAGCACCTACAATGAGCAGTTCTTC. Encoded protein: CASSHDWDSTYNEQFF.

This chain uses TRBV5-6 with TRBJ1-2; D is ambiguous. CDR1 is SGHDT and CDR2 is YYEEEE in the germline V gene. This CDR3 has 15 residues. V shed 1 base and J shed 4 bases, with 14 bases lying between them. DNA for the CDR3: TGTGCCAGCAGCTTGAGTCGGTCCCATTTCTATGGCTACACCTTC. Its protein product is CASSLSRSHFYGYTF.

At least ten counts were recorded for this clonotype. V gene TRBV11-2 combines with J gene TRBJ1-2; D gene uncertain. The CDR3 is 12 residues long. V was clipped by 5 bases and J by 7 bases, with 11 bases between them. The V gene's germline CDR1 is SGHAT and CDR2 FQNNGV. This chain's CDR3 is CASSLRTPGYTF. The CDR3 coding sequence is TGTGCCAGCAGCCTACGGACCCCTGGCTACACCTTC.

For this clonotype: With a much larger clone just one base away, this may be a read error. Here the CDR3 omits its conserved ending phenylalanine or tryptophan, so a read error is the likely source. The rearrangement joins TRBV5-6 to TRBJ2-5; no firm D call. Trimming removed 2 bases from V and 4 bases from J, with 9 bases in between. The germline CDR1 and CDR2 sequences are SGHDT and YYEEEE. This CDR3 has 13 amino acids. The CDR3 bases are TGTGCCAGCAGCTTAGCCGCCGGAGAGACCCAGTACCTC. Its translation is CASSLAAGETQYL.

The chain is built from TRBV3-1 and TRBJ1-1, with D perhaps matching TRBD1 (5 bases). The CDR3 is made up of 14 amino acids. Germline assignment: CDR1 LGHDT and CDR2 YNNKEL (reference sequence). The V end lost 0 bases, the J end lost 7 bases, and 12 bases lay between the germline ends. CDR3: CASSQEGLKGEAFF. DNA of the CDR3: TGTGCCAGCAGCCAAGAGGGGCTAAAGGGTGAAGCTTTCTTT.

There are a few counts of this clonotype. The chain couples TRBV6-1 to TRBJ1-1; 7 nucleotides align to TRBD1. The J segment lost 6 bases and the V segment lost 6 bases, leaving 10 bases of the junction unmatched. CDR3 length: 14 residues. In germline, CDR1 is MNHNS, CDR2 SASEGT. The CDR3 coding sequence is TGTGCCAGCAGGCCCAGACAGGGAAGCGCTGAAGCTTTCTTT. Encoded protein: CASRPRQGSAEAFF.

In its sample, this clonotype was seen many times. J is TRBJ1-1 and V is TRBV7-9; the D gene is possibly TRBD1 (5 bases). The V end lost 5 bases, the J end lost 1 base, and 14 bases lay between the germline ends. Germline assignment: CDR1 SEHNR and CDR2 FQNEAQ (reference sequence). The CDR3 length is 15 residues. The CDR3 bases are TGTGCCAGCAGCCCTTATTGGGGGGAGAACACTGAAGCTTTCTTT. Protein product: CASSPYWGENTEAFF.

This clonotype appeared many times. The chain carries TRBV6-2 or TRBV6-3 and TRBJ2-1, with a possible D match to TRBD1 (5 bases). The CDR3 has 14 residues. V was cut by 6 bases and J by 0 bases, with 9 bases left in between. From germline, CDR1 is MNHEY and CDR2 SVGEGT. CDR3 region: CASRPQGSYNEQFF. Here the CDR3 DNA reads TGTGCCAGCAGACCCCAGGGCTCCTACAATGAGCAGTTCTTC.

In its sample, this clonotype was seen many times. The gene calls are TRBV20-1 and TRBJ2-7; perhaps TRBD2 as D (5 bases). Germline CDR1 DFQATT, CDR2 SNEGSKA (reference sequence). V lost 1 base to trimming and J lost 4 bases, with 11 bases between them. The CDR3 is 13 residues long. The CDR3 DNA reads TGCAGTGCTAGAGCGAGCGAGGGTTACGAGCAGTACTTC. Translating gives CSARASEGYEQYF.

This clonotype was recorded at least ten times. The chain is built from TRBV20-1 and TRBJ2-7, with 7 bases that match TRBD1. V lost 3 bases to trimming and J lost 1 base; unmatched junction nucleotides: 3. Germline lookup yields CDR1 DFQATT and CDR2 SNEGSKA (reference sequence). The CDR3 sequence is 13 residues long. The CDR3 DNA reads TGCAGTGCTAGTAGACAGGGTTCCTACGAGCAGTACTTC. Amino acids: CSASRQGSYEQYF.

Concerning this clonotype itself: The germline gene is not matched at one end of the junction; a read error may be the cause. V is TRBV6-6 and J is TRBJ2-2, with 10 bases fitting TRBD2. The CDR3 is 17 residues long. Looked up from germline, CDR1 is MNHNY and CDR2 is SVGAGI (reference sequence). The CDR3 region is CASSYSAGGINTRELFF. The CDR3 DNA is TGTGCCAGCAGTTACTCAGCGGGAGGGATTAACACCAGGGAGCTGTTTTTT.

The chain uses TRBV29-1 and TRBJ1-2; 8 nucleotides align to TRBD1. Germline V gene data show CDR1 as SQVTM and CDR2 as ANQGSEA. CDR3 length: 15 residues. The junction had 4 bases not matched to a gene; V was cut back by 1 base and J by 0 bases. The CDR3 sequence: CSVEGGTGANYGYTF. In nucleotides, the CDR3 is TGCAGCGTTGAAGGGGGGACAGGAGCTAACTATGGCTACACCTTC.

This clonotype was counted once. V is TRBV4-1 and J is TRBJ2-7; the D is unclear. The J call is doubtful: the DNA matches TRBJ2-1 better. This CDR3 contains 17 residues. The germline gives CDR1 MGHRA, CDR2 YSYEKL. In nucleotides, the CDR3 is TGCGCCAGCAGTCGGCAAGCAATAGGTGGGTCGGCCTACGAGCAGTTCTTC. Translated, it gives CASSRQAIGGSAYEQFF.

CDR3: CASSFGLAGSTDTQYF. DNA of the CDR3: TGTGCCAGCAGTTTCGGACTAGCGGGGAGCACAGATACGCAGTATTTT. V and J are TRBV5-4 and TRBJ2-3; the match to TRBD2 covers 12 bases. The germline V gene has CDR1 SGHNT and CDR2 YYREEE (reference sequence). After removal of 5 bases from V and 0 bases from J, the junction contained 4 bases not matched to a gene. This CDR3 contains 16 residues.

V is TRBV4-2 and J is TRBJ2-1, with 13 bases that match TRBD2. CDR1 LGHNA and CDR2 YNFKEQ come from the germline V gene. V lost 1 base, J lost 7 bases, and 7 bases stayed unmatched. This CDR3 is 17 amino acids long. CDR3 region: CASSQVQTSGGGNEQFF. DNA of the CDR3: TGTGCCAGCAGCCAAGTCCAAACTAGCGGGGGGGGGAATGAGCAGTTCTTC.

The chain links TRBV12-3 or TRBV12-4 to TRBJ2-2; perhaps TRBD2 as D (7 bases). V lost 5 bases to trimming and J lost 1 base, with 17 bases between them. The CDR3 has 17 residues. CDR3 region: CASSPGGGALNTGELFF. The CDR3 bases are TGTGCCAGCAGTCCTGGGGGGGGCGCTTTGAACACCGGGGAGCTGTTTTTT.

With respect to this clonotype: Sequence at one end of the junction differs from germline and may be a read error. The chain has TRBV12-3 or TRBV12-4 and TRBJ2-2, with 11 nucleotides matching TRBD2. The CDR3 is made up of 17 amino acids. The CDR3 region is CASSNPGTSGGAGEPFF. The CDR3 region has the DNA TGTGCCAGCAGTAATCCCGGGACTAGCGGAGGGGCCGGGGAGCCGTTTTTT.

This clonotype was counted ten times or more. The J gene is TRBJ2-7, the V gene TRBV11-2, with a tentative D call TRBD1 (5 bases). The CDR3 runs 14 residues. CDR1 and CDR2 from the germline V gene are SGHAT and FQNNGV. Trimming pared 5 bases from V and 3 bases from J, leaving 14 bases between. The CDR3 region is CASSQTQVLYEQYV. The CDR3 DNA follows: TGTGCCAGCAGCCAGACACAGGTACTCTACGAGCAGTACGTC.

Many counts were recorded for this clonotype. The rearrangement uses TRBV11-2 and TRBJ1-2; perhaps TRBD1 as D (6 bases). This CDR3 region has 17 residues. From germline, CDR1 is SGHAT and CDR2 FQNNGV. V shed 5 bases and J shed 0 bases, with 19 bases lying between them. CDR3 sequence: CASSPPRQAGPNYGYTF. CDR3 coding DNA: TGTGCCAGCAGCCCACCCCGACAGGCTGGTCCTAACTATGGCTACACCTTC.

This clonotype has a handful of counts. This chain links TRBV27 with TRBJ1-3; TRBD1 is a possible D gene (5 bases). The CDR3 totals 14 residues. Deletions cut 5 bases from V and 3 bases from J, with 11 bases between. Germline values: CDR1 MNHEY, CDR2 SMNVEV (reference sequence). CDR3 bases: TGTGCCAGCAGTCCCCAGGGTAATGGAAACACCATATATTTT. As protein: CASSPQGNGNTIYF.

As to this clonotype: It may be a read error: a sequence one base away is much more abundant. V gene TRBV7-6 combines with J gene TRBJ2-2; a possible D gene is TRBD1 (5 bases). V lost 4 bases, J lost 3 bases, and 9 bases lay in between. CDR1 SGHVS and CDR2 FNYEAQ come from the germline V gene. The CDR3 runs 14 residues. CDR3 loop: CASSWGTDTGELFF. The CDR3 DNA reads TGTGCCAGCAGCTGGGGCACGGACACCGGGGAGCTGTTTTTT.

In regard to this clonotype: Being one base from a much bigger clone, this may be a read error. V is TRBV30 and J is TRBJ2-1; TRBD1 agrees at 7 bases. Germline loops: CDR1 GTSNPN, CDR2 SVGIG (reference sequence). This CDR3 is 15 amino acids long. V dropped 2 bases and J dropped 7; count of bases not matched to a gene: 11. The CDR3 reads CAWSPGQRERNEQFF. CDR3 nucleotides: TGTGCCTGGAGTCCGGGACAGAGAGAGAGAAATGAGCAGTTCTTC.

The chain carries TRBV5-1 and TRBJ2-1, with 7 positions matching TRBD1. Trimming cost V 0 bases and J 2 bases; bases outside gene matches: 8. Germline V gene data show CDR1 as SGHRS and CDR2 as YFSETQ. This CDR3 region has 17 residues. CDR3 sequence reads: CASSLGIGTAAYNEQFF. The CDR3 region has the DNA TGCGCCAGCAGCTTGGGAATAGGGACAGCCGCCTACAATGAGCAGTTCTTC.

This clonotype occurred many times. The CDR3 DNA is TGTGCCAGCCTCTTACAGGGCTACAATGAGCAGTTCTTC. This codes for CASLLQGYNEQFF. The chain is built from TRBV2 and TRBJ2-1; possibly TRBD1 for D (6 bases). V was cut by 8 bases and J by 3 bases, with 11 bases left in between. CDR1 is SNHLY and CDR2 is FYNNEI in the germline V gene. The CDR3 covers 13 residues.

This clonotype showed up many times. The rearrangement uses TRBV18 and TRBJ2-2; D remains unclear. CDR1 is KGHSH and CDR2 is LQKENI in the germline V gene. CDR3 size: 16 residues. V gave up 2 bases and J gave up 0 bases, with 10 bases separating them. CDR3 coding DNA: TGTGCCAGCTCACCATACAGTGGATCGAACACCGGGGAGCTGTTTTTT. Its protein product is CASSPYSGSNTGELFF.